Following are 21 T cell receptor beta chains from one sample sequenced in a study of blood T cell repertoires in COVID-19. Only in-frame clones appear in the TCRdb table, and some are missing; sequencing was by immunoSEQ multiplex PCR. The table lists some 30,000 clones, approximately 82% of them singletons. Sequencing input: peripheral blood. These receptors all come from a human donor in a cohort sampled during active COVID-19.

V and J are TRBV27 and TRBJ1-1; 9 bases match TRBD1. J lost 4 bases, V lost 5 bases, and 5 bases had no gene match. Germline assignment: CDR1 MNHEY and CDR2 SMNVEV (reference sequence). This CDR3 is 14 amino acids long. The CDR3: CASSVGTGPTEAFF. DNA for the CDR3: TGTGCCAGCAGTGTCGGGACAGGGCCCACTGAAGCTTTCTTT.

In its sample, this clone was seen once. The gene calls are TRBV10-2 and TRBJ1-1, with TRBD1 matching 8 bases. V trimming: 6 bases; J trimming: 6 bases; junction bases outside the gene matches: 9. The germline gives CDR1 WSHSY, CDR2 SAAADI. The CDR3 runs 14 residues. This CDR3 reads CASRVDRGNAEAFF. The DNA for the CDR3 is TGCGCCAGCAGGGTCGACAGGGGTAACGCTGAAGCTTTCTTT.

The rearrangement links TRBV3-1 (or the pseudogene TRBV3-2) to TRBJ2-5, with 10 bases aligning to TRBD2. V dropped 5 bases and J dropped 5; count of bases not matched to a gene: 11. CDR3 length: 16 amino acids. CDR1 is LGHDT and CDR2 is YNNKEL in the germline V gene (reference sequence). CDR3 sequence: CASSTTSGAQGETQYF. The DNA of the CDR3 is TGTGCCAGCAGCACAACTAGCGGGGCGCAGGGGGAGACCCAGTACTTC.

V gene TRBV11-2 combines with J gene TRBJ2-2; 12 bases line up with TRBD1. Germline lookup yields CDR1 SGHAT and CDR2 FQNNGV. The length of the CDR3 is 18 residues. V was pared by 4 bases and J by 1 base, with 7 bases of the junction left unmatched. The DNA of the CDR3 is TGTGCCAGCAGCTGGGACAGGGGGCGATTATTGAACACCGGGGAGCTGTTTTTT. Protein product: CASSWDRGRLLNTGELFF. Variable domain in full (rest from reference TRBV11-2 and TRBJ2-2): EAGVAQSPRYKIIEKRQSVAFWCNPISGHATLYWYQQILGQGPKLLIQFQNNGVVDDSQLPKDRFSAERLKGVDSTLKIQPAKLEDSAVYLCASSWDRGRLLNTGELFFGEGSRLTVL.

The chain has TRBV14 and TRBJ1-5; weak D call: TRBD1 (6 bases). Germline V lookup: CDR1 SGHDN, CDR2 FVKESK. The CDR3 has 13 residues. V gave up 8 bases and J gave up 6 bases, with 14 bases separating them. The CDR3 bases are TGTGCCAGCGCCGCGGGGGCGAGTCAGCCCCAGCATTTT. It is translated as CASAAGASQPQHF.

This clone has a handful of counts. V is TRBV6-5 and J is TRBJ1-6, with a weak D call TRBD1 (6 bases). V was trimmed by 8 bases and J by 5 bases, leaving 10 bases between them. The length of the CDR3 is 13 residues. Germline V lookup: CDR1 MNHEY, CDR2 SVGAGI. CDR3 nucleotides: TGTGCCAGCCGGGACAAGAATAATTCACCCCTCCACTTT. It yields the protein CASRDKNNSPLHF.

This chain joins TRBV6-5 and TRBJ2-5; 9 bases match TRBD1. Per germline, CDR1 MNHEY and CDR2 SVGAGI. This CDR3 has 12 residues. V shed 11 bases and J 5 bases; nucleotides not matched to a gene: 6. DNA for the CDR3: TGTGCCGGTCAACAGGGGGCGGAGACCCAGTACTTC. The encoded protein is CAGQQGAETQYF.

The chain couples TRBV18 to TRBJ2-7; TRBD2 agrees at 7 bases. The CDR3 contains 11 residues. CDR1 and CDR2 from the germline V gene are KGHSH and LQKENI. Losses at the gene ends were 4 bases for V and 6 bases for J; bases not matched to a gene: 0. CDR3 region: CASSRGGEQYF. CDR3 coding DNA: TGTGCCAGCTCACGGGGGGGCGAGCAGTACTTC.

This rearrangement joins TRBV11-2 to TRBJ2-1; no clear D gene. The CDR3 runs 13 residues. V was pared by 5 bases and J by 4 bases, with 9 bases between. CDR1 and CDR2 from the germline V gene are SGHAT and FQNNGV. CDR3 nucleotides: TGTGCCAGCAGCCCAGGCCCTTACAATGAGCAGTTCTTC. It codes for CASSPGPYNEQFF.

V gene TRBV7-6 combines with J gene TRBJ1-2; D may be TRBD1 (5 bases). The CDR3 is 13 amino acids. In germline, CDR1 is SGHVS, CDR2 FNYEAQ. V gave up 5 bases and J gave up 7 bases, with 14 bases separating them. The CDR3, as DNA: TGTGCCAGCAGCACAGGCTCAGGGCCTGGCTACACCTTC. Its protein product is CASSTGSGPGYTF.

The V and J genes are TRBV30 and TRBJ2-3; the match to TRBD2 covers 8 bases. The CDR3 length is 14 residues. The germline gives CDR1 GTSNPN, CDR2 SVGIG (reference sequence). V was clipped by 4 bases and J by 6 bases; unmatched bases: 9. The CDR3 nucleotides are TGTGCCTGGACCCCCGCCGGGGGGGCGGATACGCAGTATTTT. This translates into CAWTPAGGADTQYF.

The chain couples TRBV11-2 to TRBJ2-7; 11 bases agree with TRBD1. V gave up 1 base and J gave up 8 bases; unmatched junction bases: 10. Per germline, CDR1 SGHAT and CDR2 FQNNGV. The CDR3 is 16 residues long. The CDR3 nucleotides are TGTGCCAGCAGCTTAGCTAGGACAGGGGGCTTCCTGAAGCAGTACTTC. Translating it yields CASSLARTGGFLKQYF. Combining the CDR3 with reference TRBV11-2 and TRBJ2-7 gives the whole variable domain EAGVAQSPRYKIIEKRQSVAFWCNPISGHATLYWYQQILGQGPKLLIQFQNNGVVDDSQLPKDRFSAERLKGVDSTLKIQPAKLEDSAVYLCASSLARTGGFLKQYFGPGTRLTVT.

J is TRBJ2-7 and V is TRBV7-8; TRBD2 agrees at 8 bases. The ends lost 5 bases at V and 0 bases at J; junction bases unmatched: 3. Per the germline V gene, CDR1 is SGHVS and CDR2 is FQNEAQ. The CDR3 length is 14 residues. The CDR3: CASSRGGFSYEQYF. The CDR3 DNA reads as TGTGCCAGCAGCCGGGGGGGGTTCTCCTACGAGCAGTACTTC.

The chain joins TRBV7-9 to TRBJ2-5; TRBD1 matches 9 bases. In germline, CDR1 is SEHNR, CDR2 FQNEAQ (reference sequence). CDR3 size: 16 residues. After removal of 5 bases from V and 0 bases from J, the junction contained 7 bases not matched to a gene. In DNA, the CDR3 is TGTGCCAGCAGCCCCGGACAGGGGAGGTACCAAGAGACCCAGTACTTC. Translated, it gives CASSPGQGRYQETQYF.

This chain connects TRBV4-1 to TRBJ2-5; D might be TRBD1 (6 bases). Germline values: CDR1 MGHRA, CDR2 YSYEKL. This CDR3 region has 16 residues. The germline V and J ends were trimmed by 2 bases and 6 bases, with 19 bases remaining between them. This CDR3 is CASSQYLTGMEKTQYF. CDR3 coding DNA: TGCGCCAGCAGCCAATACCTCACAGGGATGGAAAAGACCCAGTACTTC.

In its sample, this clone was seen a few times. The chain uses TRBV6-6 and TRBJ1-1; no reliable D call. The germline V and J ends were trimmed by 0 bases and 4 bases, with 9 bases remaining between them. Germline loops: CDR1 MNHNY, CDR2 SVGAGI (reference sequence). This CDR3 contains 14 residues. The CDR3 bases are TGTGCCAGCAGTTACTCAGGAGGTAGCACTGAAGCTTTCTTT. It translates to CASSYSGGSTEAFF.

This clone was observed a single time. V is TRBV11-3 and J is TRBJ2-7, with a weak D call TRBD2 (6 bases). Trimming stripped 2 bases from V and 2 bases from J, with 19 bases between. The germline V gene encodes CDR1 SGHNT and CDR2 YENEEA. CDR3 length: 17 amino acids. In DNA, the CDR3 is TGTGCCAGCAGCTTAAGGGCCCCGGGACTGGGGACCTACGAGCAGTACTTC. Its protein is CASSLRAPGLGTYEQYF. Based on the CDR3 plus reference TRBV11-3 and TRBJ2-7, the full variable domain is EAGVVQSPRYKIIEKKQPVAFWCNPISGHNTLYWYLQNLGQGPELLIRYENEEAVDDSQLPKDRFSAERLKGVDSTLKIQPAELGDSAVYLCASSLRAPGLGTYEQYFGPGTRLTVT.

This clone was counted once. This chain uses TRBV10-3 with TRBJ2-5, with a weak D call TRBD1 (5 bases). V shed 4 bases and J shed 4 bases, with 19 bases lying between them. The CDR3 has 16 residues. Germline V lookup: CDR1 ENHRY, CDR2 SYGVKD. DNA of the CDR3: TGTGCCATCAGTGTTGGACACCTGACCTTGGGAGAGACCCAGTACTTC. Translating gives CAISVGHLTLGETQYF.

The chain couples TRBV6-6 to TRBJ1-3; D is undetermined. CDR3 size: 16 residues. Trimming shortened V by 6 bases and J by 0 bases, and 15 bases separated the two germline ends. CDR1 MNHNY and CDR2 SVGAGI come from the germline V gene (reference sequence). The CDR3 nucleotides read TGTGCCAGCAGACCCCCCCGCAGAACCTCTGGAAACACCATATATTTT. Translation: CASRPPRRTSGNTIYF.

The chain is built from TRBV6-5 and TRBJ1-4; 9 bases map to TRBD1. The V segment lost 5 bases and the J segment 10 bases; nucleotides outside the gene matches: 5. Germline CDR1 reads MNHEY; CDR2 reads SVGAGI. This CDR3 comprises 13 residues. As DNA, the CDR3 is TGTGCCAGCAGTCCGGGACAGGGTATAAAACTGTTTTTT. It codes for CASSPGQGIKLFF.

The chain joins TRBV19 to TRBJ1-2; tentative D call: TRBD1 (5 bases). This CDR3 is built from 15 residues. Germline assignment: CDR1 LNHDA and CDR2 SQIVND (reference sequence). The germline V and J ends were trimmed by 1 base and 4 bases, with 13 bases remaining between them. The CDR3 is CASSIAAGRGYGYTF. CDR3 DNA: TGTGCCAGTAGTATAGCCGCAGGGCGGGGCTATGGCTACACCTTC.